This T cell receptor (beta chain) was profiled in a study of T cell clonotyping in hematopoietic cell transplantation. Across the study: Recipients' pretransplant samples followed cytoreduction. General study points: Higher Inverse Simpson Index values in graft donor and pretransplant recipient predicted broader posttransplant TCR diversity. Without cell sorting, CD4 versus CD8 contributions remain unresolved. At the given depth, recipient repertoires were over 95% de novo clonotypes.

This clone appeared a single time. Antigen unknown. Profiled with immunoSEQ multiplex PCR; TCRdb holds only in-frame clones, not every one. This sample yields about 36,000 clones, of which 90% to 95% are seen a single time; 1.5% to 2% belongs to the top ten. The time point here: recipient sample about 28 days before transplant, after cytoreduction. The junction had 10 bases not matched to a gene; V was cut back by 6 bases and J by 7 bases. CDR3 length: 15 residues. The germline V gene has CDR1 MNHEY and CDR2 SMNVEV (reference sequence). The V gene is TRBV27, the J gene TRBJ2-1, with TRBD1 matching 9 bases. The sequence was collected from a man between 35 and 55 years old with chronic myeloid leukemia. Some clones in this sample may be carry-over from other donors' samples. The input for sequencing was peripheral blood mononuclear cells, taken before stem cell transplant. The CDR3 loop is CASRAQGAGWNEQFF. The CDR3 bases are TGTGCCAGCAGGGCACAGGGGGCTGGGTGGAATGAGCAGTTCTTC.